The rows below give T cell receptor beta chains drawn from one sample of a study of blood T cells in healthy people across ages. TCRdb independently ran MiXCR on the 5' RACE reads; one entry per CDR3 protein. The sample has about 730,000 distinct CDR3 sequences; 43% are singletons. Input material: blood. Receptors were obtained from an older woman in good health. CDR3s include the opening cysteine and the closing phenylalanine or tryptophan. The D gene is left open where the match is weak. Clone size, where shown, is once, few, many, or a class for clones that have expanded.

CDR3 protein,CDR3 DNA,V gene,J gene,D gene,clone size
CASSTRQGEKAFF,TGTGCCAGCAGCACCAGACAGGGGGAGAAAGCTTTCTTT,TRBV7-9,TRBJ1-1,TRBD1,many
CAVEQETQYF,TGTGCCGTCGAGCAAGAGACCCAGTACTTC,TRBV3-1,TRBJ2-5,.,.
CASSLKPGKSLEGYEQFF,TGTGCCAGCAGTCTCAAACCGGGGAAGAGTCTAGAGGGATATGAGCAGTTCTTC,TRBV13,TRBJ2-1,.,.
CASSFDHNSPLHF,TGTGCCAGCAGTTTTGATCATAATTCACCCCTCCACTTT,TRBV27,TRBJ1-6,.,.
CASSQGQGTGYTF,TGTGCCAGCAGCCAAGGGCAGGGGACCGGCTACACCTTC,TRBV14,TRBJ1-2,.,.
CASSSGALAGGYEQYF,TGCGCCAGCAGCTCCGGAGCCCTAGCGGGAGGGTACGAGCAGTACTTC,TRBV5-1,TRBJ2-7,TRBD2,.
CAWGIAGADYEQYF,TGTGCCTGGGGAATAGCGGGGGCTGACTACGAGCAGTACTTC,TRBV30,TRBJ2-7,TRBD2,.
CATSRARGSDTQYF,TGTGCCACCAGCAGAGCCCGGGGTTCAGATACGCAGTATTTT,TRBV15,TRBJ2-3,.,.
CSVFFKGTEVYGYTF,TGCAGCGTTTTCTTCAAAGGGACAGAAGTCTATGGCTACACCTTC,TRBV29-1,TRBJ1-2,TRBD1,few
CSAEQGTHEQYF,TGCAGTGCTGAACAGGGTACCCACGAGCAGTACTTC,TRBV20-1,TRBJ2-7,.,.
CASSPRTAYEQYF,TGTGCCAGCAGTCCGCGAACGGCGTACGAGCAGTACTTC,TRBV6-2/TRBV6-3,TRBJ2-7,.,many
CAISGDRGSYEQYF,TGTGCCATCAGTGGGGACAGGGGAAGCTACGAGCAGTACTTC,TRBV10-3,TRBJ2-7,TRBD1,few
CASSLPGQGEETQYF,TGTGCCAGCAGCCTACCGGGACAGGGGGAAGAGACCCAGTACTTC,TRBV12-3/TRBV12-4,TRBJ2-5,TRBD1,many
CAISEKGQAKNIQYF,TGTGCCATCAGTGAGAAAGGACAGGCCAAAAACATTCAGTACTTC,TRBV10-3,TRBJ2-4,.,few
CASSARQGREDTQYF,TGTGCCAGCAGCGCTCGACAGGGGCGAGAAGATACGCAGTATTTT,TRBV7-2,TRBJ2-3,TRBD1,.
CASGKGKETQYF,TGTGCCAGCGGAAAGGGGAAAGAGACCCAGTACTTC,TRBV6-5,TRBJ2-5,.,few
CASRQSSGANVLTF,TGTGCCAGCAGACAGTCCTCTGGGGCCAACGTCCTGACTTTC,TRBV7-3,TRBJ2-6,.,.
CASGRTYNEQFF,TGTGCCAGCGGGCGGACGTACAATGAGCAGTTCTTC,TRBV2,TRBJ2-1,.,.
CASSLGPLSATDSYNEQFF,TGCGCCAGCAGCTTGGGGCCCCTATCGGCGACGGATTCCTACAATGAGCAGTTCTTC,TRBV5-1,TRBJ2-1,.,.
CASSLSPGTSGRAFGNEQFF,TGTGCCAGCAGCTTATCCCCCGGGACTAGCGGGAGGGCCTTCGGTAATGAGCAGTTCTTC,TRBV7-8,TRBJ2-1,TRBD2,few
CASSLEGQGSVRAFF,TGTGCCAGCAGCTTAGAAGGACAGGGTTCGGTACGAGCTTTCTTT,TRBV7-2,TRBJ1-1,TRBD1,.
CASSLGSSGISTDTQYF,TGTGCCAGCAGCTTAGGCTCTAGCGGGATTAGCACAGATACGCAGTATTTT,TRBV7-8,TRBJ2-3,TRBD2,few
CASSARGRAGSNEQFF,TGTGCCAGCAGCGCTCGCGGGAGGGCCGGTTCGAATGAGCAGTTCTTC,TRBV9,TRBJ2-1,TRBD2,few
CASSSRRDGVTDTQYF,TGTGCCAGCAGCTCAAGGCGGGATGGGGTCACAGATACGCAGTATTTT,TRBV13,TRBJ2-3,.,many
CASSQERDSGTRLAWELFF,TGTGCCAGCAGCCAAGAAAGGGACAGCGGGACTAGGCTTGCATGGGAGCTGTTTTTT,TRBV4-2,TRBJ2-2,.,once
CASSFSSRTQYF,TGTGCCAGCAGCTTTAGTTCCCGTACGCAGTATTTT,TRBV7-2,TRBJ2-3,.,few
CATSRVSRGLGEQYF,TGTGCCACCAGCAGGGTTAGCCGGGGGCTAGGTGAGCAGTACTTC,TRBV15,TRBJ2-7,.,.
CASSKGTGVSTDTQYF,TGTGCCAGCAGCAAAGGGACAGGCGTTAGCACAGATACGCAGTATTTT,TRBV7-6,TRBJ2-3,TRBD1,once
CSARKTGNGYTF,TGCAGTGCTAGGAAGACAGGGAATGGCTACACCTTC,TRBV20-1,TRBJ1-2,TRBD1,.
CASSTTGGPIGFNEQFF,TGTGCCAGTAGCACCACCGGGGGGCCCATTGGGTTCAATGAGCAGTTCTTC,TRBV19,TRBJ2-1,.,.
CASSIGTGENEQFF,TGCGCCAGCAGCATAGGGACAGGAGAAAATGAGCAGTTCTTC,TRBV5-1,TRBJ2-1,TRBD1,.
CASSIVPYEQYF,TGCGCCAGCAGCATAGTCCCCTACGAGCAGTACTTC,TRBV4-1,TRBJ2-7,.,.
CASSQARDRAYEQYF,TGCGCCAGCAGCCAAGCCCGGGACAGGGCCTACGAGCAGTACTTC,TRBV4-3,TRBJ2-7,TRBD1,many
CASSQDFVTGSYNEQFF,TGCGCCAGCAGCCAAGATTTCGTTACAGGGTCGTACAATGAGCAGTTCTTC,TRBV4-3,TRBJ2-1,.,few
CSAEGRTMGYEQYF,TGCAGTGCTGAGGGCCGGACAATGGGGTACGAGCAGTACTTC,TRBV20-1,TRBJ2-7,.,.
CASSEAGQGQETQYF,TGTGCCAGCAGTGAAGCCGGACAGGGCCAAGAGACCCAGTACTTC,TRBV25-1,TRBJ2-5,TRBD1,few
CASSSAAGGSHEQYF,TGCGCCAGCAGCTCGGCAGCGGGAGGGAGCCACGAGCAGTACTTC,TRBV5-1,TRBJ2-7,TRBD2,few
CSVSAGGGTDTQYF,TGCAGCGTTTCAGCGGGAGGGGGAACAGATACGCAGTATTTT,TRBV29-1,TRBJ2-3,TRBD2,many
CSARDLNSLQGSGELFF,TGCAGTGCTAGAGATCTTAATAGCCTACAGGGTTCCGGGGAGCTGTTTTTT,TRBV20-1,TRBJ2-2,.,.
CASSQVTGEQYF,TGTGCCAGCAGCCAAGTTACGGGTGAGCAGTACTTC,TRBV3-1,TRBJ2-7,.,.
CASSLRLVETQYF,TGTGCCAGCAGCTTACGACTAGTAGAGACCCAGTACTTC,TRBV7-8,TRBJ2-5,.,.
CSVAPGYPSSYNEQFF,TGCAGCGTTGCCCCAGGATACCCTAGCTCCTACAATGAGCAGTTCTTC,TRBV29-1,TRBJ2-1,.,few
CSASGTGAQKLFF,TGCAGCGCTTCCGGGACAGGGGCTCAAAAACTGTTTTTT,TRBV29-1,TRBJ1-4,TRBD1,.
CASSQVGDGQETQYF,TGCGCCAGCAGCCAAGTAGGGGACGGACAAGAGACCCAGTACTTC,TRBV4-3,TRBJ2-5,.,.
CSARDASPEAFF,TGCAGTGCTAGAGACGCGAGCCCTGAAGCTTTCTTT,TRBV20-1,TRBJ1-1,.,.